The rows below give T cell receptor beta chains drawn from one sample of a study of identical twins. In TCRdb, the 5' RACE reads were re-called with MiXCR into one record per CDR3 protein. The sample carries just under 650,000 distinct CDR3 sequences, 7.1% recorded once. These same records also appear under a second study, on yellow fever vaccine responses in identical twins.

Sequenced material: PBMCs. All receptors derive from a woman under 30 in good health. The CDR3 runs from the conserved cysteine through the conserved F or W. Each record gives: clone size, V gene, J gene, CDR3 protein. Expanded clones are given a class, and other clones once, few, many or no size at all.

clone_size: few
v_call: TRBV3-1
j_call: TRBJ2-7
cdr3_aa: CASSPRQGKTYEQYF

clone_size: .
v_call: TRBV29-1
j_call: TRBJ2-1
cdr3_aa: CSVHHSGRGSYNEQFF

clone_size: many
v_call: TRBV20-1
j_call: TRBJ2-1
cdr3_aa: CSARPAGAIRSYNEQFF

clone_size: .
v_call: TRBV12-3/TRBV12-4
j_call: TRBJ2-2
cdr3_aa: CASSLVGLAGELFF

clone_size: many
v_call: TRBV25-1
j_call: TRBJ2-5
cdr3_aa: CASSERQGSETQYF

clone_size: many
v_call: TRBV2
j_call: TRBJ1-6
cdr3_aa: CASRPGQTPYNSPLHF

clone_size: few
v_call: TRBV24-1
j_call: TRBJ2-1
cdr3_aa: CATGRLGFDEQFF

clone_size: .
v_call: TRBV20-1
j_call: TRBJ2-1
cdr3_aa: CSARDRAVKVSKSYNEQFF

clone_size: many
v_call: TRBV2
j_call: TRBJ2-1
cdr3_aa: CASSEKVNEQFF

clone_size: few
v_call: TRBV4-1
j_call: TRBJ1-1
cdr3_aa: CASSQDTGPGRVEAFF

clone_size: .
v_call: TRBV2
j_call: TRBJ2-7
cdr3_aa: CASVRDSYEQYF

clone_size: many
v_call: TRBV20-1
j_call: TRBJ2-1
cdr3_aa: CSATPLAHSSYNEQFF

clone_size: few
v_call: TRBV4-1
j_call: TRBJ2-6
cdr3_aa: CASSQPGSSGANVLTF

clone_size: few
v_call: TRBV5-1
j_call: TRBJ2-7
cdr3_aa: CASSLAGRSGGTDYEQYF

clone_size: .
v_call: TRBV15
j_call: TRBJ2-6
cdr3_aa: CATSRADRGLESGANVLTF

clone_size: few
v_call: TRBV20-1
j_call: TRBJ1-1
cdr3_aa: CSAPRSLNTEAFF

clone_size: few
v_call: TRBV10-3
j_call: TRBJ1-2
cdr3_aa: CAINDRANYGYTF